A selection of T cell receptor beta chains follows, all from one sample in a study of blood T cell repertoires in COVID-19. Libraries were prepared by immunoSEQ multiplex PCR; TCRdb keeps only in-frame clonotypes and omits some of them. This sample has around 200,000 clones, with about 86% found just once. The sample consisted of peripheral blood. Receptors were obtained from a man between 45 and 60 years old with active or convalescent COVID-19. CDR3s include the opening cysteine and the closing phenylalanine or tryptophan. The D gene is left open where the match is weak. Clone size is not always given. Where it is, it says once, few, many or a class for expanded clones.

TRBD2,NA,TRBJ2-5,TRBV6-6,TGTGCCAGCAGTCAACAGCAGGCGGGGGGTATCGAGACCCAGTACTTC,CASSQQQAGGIETQYF
NA,NA,TRBJ2-3,TRBV5-1,TGCGCCAGCAGCTTGGCCACAGTCACAGATACGCAGTATTTT,CASSLATVTDTQYF
NA,NA,TRBJ2-7,TRBV24-1,TGTGCCACCAGTGATTGGGGTGGGGCCTTCCATTACGAGCAGTACTTC,CATSDWGGAFHYEQYF
TRBD1,NA,TRBJ2-7,TRBV6-5,TGTGCCAGCAGTCCCCGACAGGGCCCCTACGAGCAGTACTTC,CASSPRQGPYEQYF
NA,NA,TRBJ1-1,TRBV30,TGTGCCTGGAGGCCAGGGGACACTGAAGCTTTCTTT,CAWRPGDTEAFF
NA,NA,TRBJ2-4,TRBV19,TGTGCCAGTAGTCATAGTCGGGATGTAAAAAACATTCAGTACTTC,CASSHSRDVKNIQYF
NA,NA,TRBJ2-2,TRBV7-6,TGTGCCAGCAGCTTGGGGGGACAGTACGGGGAGCTGTTTTTT,CASSLGGQYGELFF
TRBD1,NA,TRBJ1-5,TRBV10-3,TGTGCCATCAGTGAGCCCCCAGGTGGGACAGGGGTTCAGCCCCAGCATTTT,CAISEPPGGTGVQPQHF
TRBD1,NA,TRBJ1-5,TRBV10-3,TGTGCCTCAGCCGCAGGGGGCGCGGGTCAGCCCCAGCATTTT,CASAAGGAGQPQHF
TRBD2,NA,TRBJ2-2,TRBV6-1,TGTGCCAGCAGTGAGGCAGGACTAGCGAACACCGGGGAGCTGTTTTTT,CASSEAGLANTGELFF
TRBD1,NA,TRBJ1-3,TRBV7-9,TGTGCCAGCAGGTACCCGAGAGACAGGGGGCGCACCGGAAACACCATATATTTT,CASRYPRDRGRTGNTIYF
TRBD2,NA,TRBJ2-4,TRBV7-2,TGTGCCAGCAGCCCTTCGTCTCAGGGACTAGCGAGCATTCAGTACTTC,CASSPSSQGLASIQYF
TRBD1,few,TRBJ2-7,TRBV9,TGTGCCAGCAGCCAGGGACAGGGGGCGCGCGAGCAGTACTTC,CASSQGQGAREQYF
NA,NA,TRBJ2-1,TRBV27,TGTGCCAGCAGTTTTTCAGGGGGGAATGAGCAGTTCTTC,CASSFSGGNEQFF
NA,NA,TRBJ1-1,TRBV23-1,TGCGCCAGCAGTCAACTCAGGGTGGGGACTGAAGCTTTCTTT,CASSQLRVGTEAFF
NA,NA,TRBJ2-7,TRBV6-2/TRBV6-3,TGTGCCAGCAGTTACTACGGTAGCTCCTACGAGCAGTACTTC,CASSYYGSSYEQYF
NA,NA,TRBJ2-3,TRBV12-3/TRBV12-4,TGTGCCAGCAGTTTGACAAATACGCAGTATTTT,CASSLTNTQYF
NA,NA,TRBJ1-3,TRBV5-5,TGTGCCAGCAGCGATTACAGGGTTAGGGGTGGTGGAAACACCATATATTTT,CASSDYRVRGGGNTIYF
TRBD1,NA,TRBJ1-1,TRBV3-1/TRBV3-2,TGTGCCAGCAGCCCCCAGGGGACAGCTAGAACTGAAGCTTTCTTT,CASSPQGTARTEAFF
NA,NA,TRBJ2-1,TRBV2,TGTGCCAGCAGTGGGACAGTTACTCTCAATGAGCAGTTCTTC,CASSGTVTLNEQFF
TRBD1,many,TRBJ1-5,TRBV2,TGTGCCAGCAAGACAGGGGATGACTATAGCAATCAGCCCCAGCATTTT,CASKTGDDYSNQPQHF
TRBD1,once,TRBJ1-1,TRBV7-6,TGTGCCAGCAGCTTATTAACAGGGGCCACTGAAGCTTTCTTT,CASSLLTGATEAFF
NA,NA,TRBJ2-6,TRBV3-1/TRBV3-2,TGTGCCAGCACCAACCGAGGGGGAACGGCCAACGTCCTGACTTTC,CASTNRGGTANVLTF
TRBD1,NA,TRBJ2-3,TRBV7-8,TGTGCCAGCAGCTTAGTTTATTCTGGACAGGGGATGAGGCTAGGAAAACGAGATACGCAGTATTTT,CASSLVYSGQGMRLGKRDTQYF
TRBD2,NA,TRBJ2-7,TRBV7-9,TGTGCCAGCAGCTTGGGCGGGGGCTCCTACGAGCAGTACTTC,CASSLGGGSYEQYF
NA,NA,TRBJ2-1,TRBV6-5,TGTGCCAGTTCCCTCCCCCATGAGCAGTTCTTC,CASSLPHEQFF
TRBD2,NA,TRBJ2-7,TRBV7-6,TGTGCCAGCAGCTTAGCTAGCGGGGGGGCTGGGGACTACGAGCAGTACTTC,CASSLASGGAGDYEQYF
TRBD1,NA,TRBJ2-7,TRBV14,TGTGCCAGCAGCCCCAACAGGGGTCGGAACGAGCAGTACTTC,CASSPNRGRNEQYF
TRBD2,once,TRBJ2-7,TRBV29-1,TGCAGCGTTGAAGGGGGGGGCTACGAGCAGTACTTC,CSVEGGGYEQYF
NA,NA,TRBJ1-5,TRBV7-9,TGTGCCAGCAGCTTGACAGGACGGGGCAATCAGCCCCAGCATTTT,CASSLTGRGNQPQHF
TRBD2,NA,TRBJ2-1,TRBV6-5,TGTGCCAGCAGGCCTAGCGGGGGGGCCCACAATGAGCAGTTCTTC,CASRPSGGAHNEQFF
TRBD1,NA,TRBJ1-1,TRBV7-3,TGTGCCAGCAGTCCACAGGGGGCAGGTGAAGCTTTCTTT,CASSPQGAGEAFF
NA,NA,TRBJ1-2,TRBV2,TGTGCCAGTGGCGGCAACTATGGCTACACCTTC,CASGGNYGYTF
TRBD2,NA,TRBJ2-3,TRBV6-1,TGTGCCAGCAGTGAAGCGCTTCTAGCGGGGTTCGCAGATACGCAGTATTTT,CASSEALLAGFADTQYF
NA,NA,TRBJ1-6,TRBV10-1,TGCGCCAGTCCCCTACAGAATTCACCCCTCCACTTT,CASPLQNSPLHF
NA,NA,TRBJ2-1,TRBV9,TGTGCCAGCAGCAGACTTGGTAGAGGAAATGAGCAGTTCTTC,CASSRLGRGNEQFF
NA,NA,TRBJ1-4,TRBV15,TGTGCCACCAGCCTGACCGGGGGGAAGCCGTTTTTT,CATSLTGGKPFF
TRBD2,NA,TRBJ2-1,TRBV24-1,TGTGCCACCAGTGAGTCTCGGACTAGTGAGCAGTTCTTC,CATSESRTSEQFF
NA,NA,TRBJ1-6,TRBV7-9,TGTGCCAGCAGCCCACAGGTTGATTCACCCCTCCACTTT,CASSPQVDSPLHF
TRBD1,few,TRBJ1-5,TRBV28,TGTGCCAGCAGCCCGACAGGGGAGGCCATTTTCCCCCAGCATTTT,CASSPTGEAIFPQHF
TRBD1,NA,TRBJ2-5,TRBV7-2,TGTGCCAGCAGCTTACTTACAGGGGGTGAGACCCAGTACTTC,CASSLLTGGETQYF
NA,NA,TRBJ1-5,TRBV19,TGTGCCAGTAGTTCCCCGGGGGGGCAGACTCAGCCCCAGCATTTT,CASSSPGGQTQPQHF
NA,NA,TRBJ1-1,TRBV13,TGTGCCAGCAGCTTAGGCGAGTGGACTGAAGCTTTCTTT,CASSLGEWTEAFF
TRBD2,NA,TRBJ2-5,TRBV6-6,TGTGCCAGCAGTCAGCGGGGAGGCCAAGAGACCCAGTACTTC,CASSQRGGQETQYF
TRBD1,NA,TRBJ1-1,TRBV19,TGTGCCAGTACCCTGACAGGGGGGACTGAAGCTTTCTTT,CASTLTGGTEAFF
NA,NA,TRBJ2-3,TRBV30,TGTGCCTGGAGTGTAACGAGGCCAGATACGCAGTATTTT,CAWSVTRPDTQYF
TRBD1,NA,TRBJ1-5,TRBV27,TGTGCCAGCAGCCCCGGGACAGGGAATCAGCCCCAGCATTTT,CASSPGTGNQPQHF
NA,NA,TRBJ2-7,TRBV11-2,TGTGCCAGCAGCTTAGATAGAGAAACCTACGAGCAGTACTTC,CASSLDRETYEQYF
NA,NA,TRBJ1-3,TRBV3-1/TRBV3-2,TGTGCCAGCAGCCAAGATCTGGAGAACACCATATATTTT,CASSQDLENTIYF
TRBD2,NA,TRBJ2-5,TRBV7-3,TGTGCCAGCAGCTTAACTAGCGGGGGTGTCGGGGAGACCCAGTACTTC,CASSLTSGGVGETQYF
TRBD1,NA,TRBJ1-4,TRBV30,TGTGCCTGGAGTTTAACAGGGGATGAAAAACTGTTTTTT,CAWSLTGDEKLFF
NA,NA,TRBJ2-7,TRBV6-2/TRBV6-3,TGTGCCAGCAGTTTCGATCAGGGTTCCTACGAGCAGTACTTC,CASSFDQGSYEQYF
NA,NA,TRBJ2-6,TRBV19,TGTGCCAGTAGTATAGCTTCGTACAGGGTGAGGGCTGGGGCCAACGTCCTGACTTTC,CASSIASYRVRAGANVLTF
NA,NA,TRBJ1-3,TRBV9,TGTGCCAGCAGCGTAGTGGGCAGCTCTGGAAACACCATATATTTT,CASSVVGSSGNTIYF
TRBD1,NA,TRBJ1-2,TRBV5-1,TGCGCCAGCAGCTGGGACAGGGGGAACTATGGCTACACCTTC,CASSWDRGNYGYTF
TRBD1,NA,TRBJ1-2,TRBV19,TGTGCCACCGAGGACAGGAACTATGGCTACACCTTC,CATEDRNYGYTF
TRBD1,NA,TRBJ2-2,TRBV4-3,TGCGCCAGCAGCCAAAGGACAGGGGGGTTCGGGGAGCTGTTTTTT,CASSQRTGGFGELFF
TRBD2,NA,TRBJ2-7,TRBV2,TGTGCCAGCAGTGAAGCGCGGGGTAGCGGGGGGACAGACTACGAGCAGTACTTC,CASSEARGSGGTDYEQYF